This T cell receptor (beta chain) was profiled in a study of blood T cell repertoires in COVID-19. Overall study: Samples came from the United States, Italy and Spain, spanning acute and convalescent COVID-19. The cDNA or gDNA used as material had been derived from T cells, B-cell-depleted T cells, or PBMCs.

Trimming at V came to 3 bases and at J to 0 bases, leaving 8 bases not matched to a gene. Germline CDR1 and CDR2: SGHNT and YYREEE (reference sequence). The CDR3 runs 17 residues. How the authors handled the data: Amplification from reference gene primers served as the basis for estimated nucleated cell counts. Only in-frame clones appear in the TCRdb table, and some are missing; sequencing was by immunoSEQ multiplex PCR. V, J and clone size were drawn from that table, and D and trimming were deduced from the DNA. The sample has 30,000 to 35,000 clones, 80% to 90% seen once. This clone has a single count.

Input material: peripheral blood. This receptor was identified in a human donor in a cohort sampled during active COVID-19. The V and J genes are TRBV5-4 and TRBJ1-3, with 8 bases fitting TRBD1. Here the CDR3 DNA reads TGTGCCAGCAGCTCGGCAGGGGGCCCTTTCTCTGGAAACACCATATATTTT. Protein product: CASSSAGGPFSGNTIYF.